This record covers a single T cell receptor beta chain. The same CDR3 is also encoded by other DNA sequences in this sample. This specimen comes from a study of cytomegalovirus exposure and HLA in healthy donors. Study at large: In an early release, HLA-typed donors contributed about 79 million unique TCR sequences.

Trimming pared 10 bases from V and 3 bases from J, leaving 9 bases between. The CDR3 runs to 11 residues. From germline, CDR1 is LNHDA and CDR2 SQIVND (reference sequence). PCR primers comprised 60 Vbeta and 13 Jbeta primers. Some clones are missing from TCRdb's copy, which holds only in-frame ones; the method was immunoSEQ multiplex PCR. The sample gives about 180,000 clones, about 81% of which show up once; 2% to 2.5% is in the top ten. The gene calls are TRBV19 and TRBJ1-1; D possibly corresponds to TRBD1 (5 bases). This TCR was recovered from a woman aged 25 to 45 in good health and CMV-seronegative. Sequencing used PBMCs. The CDR3 DNA reads as TGTGCCACCCAGGGCTACACTGAAGCTTTCTTT. Its translation: CATQGYTEAFF.